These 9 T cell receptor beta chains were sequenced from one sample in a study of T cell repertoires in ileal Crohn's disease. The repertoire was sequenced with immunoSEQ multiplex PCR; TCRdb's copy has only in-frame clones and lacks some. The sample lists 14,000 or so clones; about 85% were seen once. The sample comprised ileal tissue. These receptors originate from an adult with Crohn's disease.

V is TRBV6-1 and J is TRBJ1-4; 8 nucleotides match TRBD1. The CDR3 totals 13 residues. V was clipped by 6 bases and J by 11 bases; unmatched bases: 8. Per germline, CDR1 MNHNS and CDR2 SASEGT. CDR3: CASRSGQGAKLFF. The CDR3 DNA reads TGTGCCAGCAGATCAGGACAGGGCGCCAAACTGTTTTTT.

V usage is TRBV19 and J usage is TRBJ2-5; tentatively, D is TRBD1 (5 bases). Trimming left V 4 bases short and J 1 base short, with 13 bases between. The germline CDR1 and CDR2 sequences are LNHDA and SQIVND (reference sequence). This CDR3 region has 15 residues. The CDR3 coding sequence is TGTGCCAGTAGTAACTCAGGGCGGTTCCAAGAGACCCAGTACTTC. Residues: CASSNSGRFQETQYF.

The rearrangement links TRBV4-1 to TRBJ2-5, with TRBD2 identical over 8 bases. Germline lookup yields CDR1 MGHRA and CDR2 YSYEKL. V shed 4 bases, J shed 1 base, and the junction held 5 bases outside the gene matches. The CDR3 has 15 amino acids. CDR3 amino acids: CASSRSGGTQETQYF. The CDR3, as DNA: TGCGCCAGCAGCCGGTCGGGGGGGACCCAAGAGACCCAGTACTTC.

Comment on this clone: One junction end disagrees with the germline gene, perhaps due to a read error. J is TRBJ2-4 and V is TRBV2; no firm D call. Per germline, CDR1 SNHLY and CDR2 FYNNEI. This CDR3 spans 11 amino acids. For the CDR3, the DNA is TGTGCCAGCAGTGAAAACGGTATCGCCGCCTTC. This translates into CASSENGIAAF.

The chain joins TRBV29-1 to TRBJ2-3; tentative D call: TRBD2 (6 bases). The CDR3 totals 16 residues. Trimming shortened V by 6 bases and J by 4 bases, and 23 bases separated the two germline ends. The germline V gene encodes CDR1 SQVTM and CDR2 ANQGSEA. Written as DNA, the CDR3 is TGCAGCGTGCGGCCCGCTCCGGGAGTAATTTCAGATACGCAGTATTTT. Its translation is CSVRPAPGVISDTQYF.

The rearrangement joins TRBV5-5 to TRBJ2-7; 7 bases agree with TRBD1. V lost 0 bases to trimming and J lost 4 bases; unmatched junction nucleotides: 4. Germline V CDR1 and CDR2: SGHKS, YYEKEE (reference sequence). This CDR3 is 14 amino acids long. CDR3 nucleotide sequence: TGTGCCAGCAGCTTGGAGCTCAGGGGGTACGAGCAGTACTTC. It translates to CASSLELRGYEQYF. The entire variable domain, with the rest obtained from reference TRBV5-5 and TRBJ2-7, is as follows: DAGVTQSPTHLIKTRGQQVTLRCSPISGHKSVSWYQQVLGQGPQFIFQYYEKEERGRGNFPDRFSARQFPNYSSELNVNALLLGDSALYLCASSLELRGYEQYFGPGTRLTVT.

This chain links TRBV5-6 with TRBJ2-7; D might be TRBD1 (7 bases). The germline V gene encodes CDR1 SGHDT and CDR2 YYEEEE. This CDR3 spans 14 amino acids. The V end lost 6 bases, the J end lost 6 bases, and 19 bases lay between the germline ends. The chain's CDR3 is CASIQGGRGLEQYF. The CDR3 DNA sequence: TGTGCCAGCATCCAGGGGGGAAGAGGGCTCGAGCAGTACTTC.

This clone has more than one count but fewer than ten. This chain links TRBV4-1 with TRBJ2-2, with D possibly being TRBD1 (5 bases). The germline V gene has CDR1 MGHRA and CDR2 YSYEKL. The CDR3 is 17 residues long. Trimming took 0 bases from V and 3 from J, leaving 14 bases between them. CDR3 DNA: TGCGCCAGCAGCCAAGATGGTCAGGGTAGTTACACCGGGGAGCTGTTTTTT. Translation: CASSQDGQGSYTGELFF.

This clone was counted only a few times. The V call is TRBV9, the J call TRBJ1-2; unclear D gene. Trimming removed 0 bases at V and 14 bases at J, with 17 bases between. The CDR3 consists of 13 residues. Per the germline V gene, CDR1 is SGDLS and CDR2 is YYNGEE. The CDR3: CASSVVPRRLRTF. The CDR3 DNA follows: TGTGCCAGCAGCGTAGTGCCCCGCCGCCTTAGAACCTTC. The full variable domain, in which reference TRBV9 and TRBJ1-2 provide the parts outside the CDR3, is DSGVTQTPKHLITATGQRVTLRCSPRSGDLSVYWYQQSLDQGLQFLIQYYNGEERAKGNILERFSAQQFPDLHSELNLSSLELGDSALYFCASSVVPRRLRTFGSGTRLTVV.